Detailed here is one T cell receptor (beta chain). This specimen comes from a study of shared clonotypes between healthy human individuals. TCRdb keeps only in-frame clones here, not all; method: immunoSEQ multiplex PCR. The data show under 650,000 clones, less than 96% seen once. The material sequenced was naive CD4+ T cells sorted from blood. Subset: CD45RA+ positively selected. The receptor comes from a woman younger than 45 in good health.

This CDR3 reads CASSLGWGSSGANVLTF. In DNA, the CDR3 is TGTGCCAGCAGTTTGGGTTGGGGCAGCTCTGGGGCCAACGTCCTGACTTTC. This chain uses TRBV28 with TRBJ2-6, with TRBD1 as a possible D gene (5 bases). The V and J ends lost 3 bases and 0 bases respectively, with 12 bases between them. From germline, CDR1 is MDHEN and CDR2 SYDVKM. The CDR3 runs to 17 residues.